The 17 T cell receptor beta chains listed next were all sequenced from one sample in a study of Graves' ophthalmopathy and Graves' hyperthyroidism. Amplification of TCR beta CDR3 regions used RNA transcripts. An initial RT-PCR round employing HTBI primers preceded a second-round multiplex PCR. A single record per CDR3 protein comes from TCRdb applying MiXCR to the multiplex PCR reads. Of roughly 160,000 distinct CDR3 sequences in the sample, over 35% were seen once. Sequenced input: peripheral blood. These receptors originate from a woman in her thirties or forties with Graves' ophthalmopathy.

The genes are TRBV12-3 or TRBV12-4 and TRBJ2-7, with 8 bases identical to TRBD1. J lost 0 bases, V lost 6 bases, and 7 bases had no gene match. The CDR3 consists of 15 residues. In DNA, the CDR3 is TGTGCCAGCAGCTGGACAGGGCCGAGCTCCTACGAGCAGTACTTC. It yields the protein CASSWTGPSSYEQYF.

The V call is TRBV7-2, the J call TRBJ1-6; TRBD1 might be the D (5 bases). Germline values: CDR1 SGHTA, CDR2 FQGNSA. The CDR3 totals 15 residues. Trimming left V 2 bases short and J 8 bases short, with 13 bases between. CDR3 bases: TGTGCCAGCAGCTTAAAATCACCGGGGGATTCACCCCTCCACTTT. Protein: CASSLKSPGDSPLHF.

This clonotype has at least ten counts. The chain employs TRBV19 and TRBJ2-7; 8 positions agree with TRBD1. V shed 5 bases and J 2 bases; nucleotides not matched to a gene: 8. Germline-derived CDR1 and CDR2 are LNHDA and SQIVND (reference sequence). This CDR3 region has 15 residues. DNA of the CDR3: TGTGCCAGTAGTGTACAGGGGGGATATACCTACGAGCAGTACTTC. As protein: CASSVQGGYTYEQYF.

The rearrangement joins TRBV11-2 to TRBJ2-7, with 15 bases matching TRBD2. This CDR3 spans 16 amino acids. Germline V gives CDR1 SGHAT, CDR2 FQNNGV. V was clipped by 7 bases and J by 2 bases; unmatched bases: 6. The CDR3 sequence: CASTLRTSGRAYEQYF. The CDR3, as DNA: TGTGCCAGCACCCTAAGGACTAGCGGGAGGGCCTACGAGCAGTACTTC.

This rearrangement joins TRBV28 to TRBJ2-7; a weak D match, TRBD2 (6 bases). The CDR3 totals 13 residues. The germline V and J ends were trimmed by 8 bases and 4 bases, with 15 bases remaining between them. The V gene's germline CDR1 is MDHEN and CDR2 SYDVKM. CDR3 bases: TGTGCCAGCCGCAGCCCGGGGGAATACGAGCAGTACTTC. Translating gives CASRSPGEYEQYF. The full variable domain, completed using reference TRBV28 and TRBJ2-7, is DVKVTQSSRYLVKRTGEKVFLECVQDMDHENMFWYRQDPGLGLRLIYFSYDVKMKEKGDIPEGYSVSREKKERFSLILESASTNQTSMYLCASRSPGEYEQYFGPGTRLTVT.

This clonotype was detected once. The rearrangement links TRBV27 to TRBJ1-2; unclear D gene. Germline-derived CDR1 and CDR2 are MNHEY and SMNVEV (reference sequence). Trimming pared 5 bases from V and 2 bases from J, leaving 15 bases between. CDR3 length: 15 residues. CDR3 nucleotides: TGTGCCAGCAGTCCAGGTTGGGCTCTAAACTATGGCTACACCTTC. Its protein is CASSPGWALNYGYTF.

The table lists this clonotype with many counts. The J gene is TRBJ1-3, the V gene TRBV12-3 or TRBV12-4; D unclear. The V end lost 6 bases, the J end lost 0 bases, and 6 bases lay between the germline ends. The CDR3 extends over 13 amino acids. CDR3 sequence reads: CASSPDSGNTIYF. CDR3 coding DNA: TGTGCCAGCAGCCCAGACTCTGGAAACACCATATATTTT.

This clonotype was detected many times. The genes are TRBV6-5 and TRBJ1-2, with 7 bases aligning to TRBD1. CDR3 length: 13 residues. The trim removed 8 bases at V and 4 bases at J, leaving 7 bases unmatched. In germline, CDR1 is MNHEY, CDR2 SVGAGI. The CDR3 nucleotides read TGTGCCAGCCACGCAGGGGGGGTCTATGGCTACACCTTC. Translation: CASHAGGVYGYTF.

About this clonotype: A much larger clone is a single base away; this may be a read error. This CDR3 reads CASSIRDRGSYEQYF. The CDR3 region has the DNA TGTGCCAGCAGCATCCGGGACAGGGGCTCCTACGAGCAGTACTTC. The V gene is TRBV7-8, the J gene TRBJ2-7; 10 bases fit TRBD1. In germline, CDR1 is SGHVS, CDR2 FQNEAQ. Trimming at V came to 5 bases and at J to 0 bases, leaving 4 bases not matched to a gene. The CDR3 is made up of 15 amino acids.

This clonotype has a count of ten or more. The rearrangement joins TRBV28 to TRBJ1-1; 7 positions agree with TRBD1. CDR3 length: 15 amino acids. V was clipped by 4 bases and J by 1 base; unmatched bases: 6. Germline loops: CDR1 MDHEN, CDR2 SYDVKM. The CDR3 DNA reads TGTGCCAGCAGTTCGTACGGGACAGAGAACACTGAAGCTTTCTTT. Translated, it gives CASSSYGTENTEAFF.

The chain combines TRBV6-1 with TRBJ1-1; no definite D call. Germline-derived CDR1 and CDR2 are MNHNS and SASEGT. The CDR3 length is 13 residues. V lost 1 base and J 4 bases, leaving 7 bases between the germline ends. This CDR3 is CASSEVRSTEAFF. CDR3 nucleotides: TGTGCCAGCAGTGAAGTACGCTCCACTGAAGCTTTCTTT.

This clonotype turned up a few times. V is TRBV7-2 and J is TRBJ1-6, with D unclear. This CDR3 comprises 15 residues. Germline V lookup: CDR1 SGHTA, CDR2 FQGNSA. Trimming cost V 1 base and J 6 bases, with 10 bases left between them. CDR3 amino acids: CASSLVAGANSPLHF. For the CDR3, the DNA is TGTGCCAGCAGCTTAGTTGCGGGCGCTAATTCACCCCTCCACTTT.

V gene TRBV5-1 combines with J gene TRBJ2-7; D gene uncertain. The germline V and J ends were trimmed by 4 bases and 3 bases, with 11 bases remaining between them. Germline assignment: CDR1 SGHRS and CDR2 YFSETQ. CDR3 length: 13 residues. The CDR3 loop is CASSPRADYEQYF. The CDR3 DNA is TGCGCCAGCAGCCCCCGGGCAGACTACGAGCAGTACTTC.

This clonotype was seen many times. J is TRBJ1-1 and V is TRBV20-1, with D unclear. V was pared by 4 bases and J by 1 base, with 13 bases between. CDR3 size: 14 residues. CDR1 and CDR2 from the germline V gene are DFQATT and SNEGSKA (reference sequence). The CDR3 loop is CSAIQQPTNTEAFF. The DNA of the CDR3 is TGCAGTGCTATACAGCAACCTACGAACACTGAAGCTTTCTTT.

This clonotype occurred many times. V usage is TRBV18 and J usage is TRBJ1-5, with no clear D. V was pared by 4 bases and J by 6 bases, with 10 bases between. The CDR3 consists of 13 residues. Germline V CDR1 and CDR2: KGHSH, LQKENI. In DNA, the CDR3 is TGTGCCAGCTCACTACGGGCTTTTCAGCCCCAGCATTTT. It translates to CASSLRAFQPQHF.

This clonotype has ten or more counts. The chain links TRBV7-2 to TRBJ1-1, with D hard to call. Trimming cost V 6 bases and J 0 bases, with 11 bases left between them. The CDR3 has 14 amino acids. Germline CDR1 is SGHTA and CDR2 is FQGNSA. CDR3 nucleotides: TGTGCCAGCAGGGTCAGAGGTGTGAACACTGAAGCTTTCTTT. This gives the protein CASRVRGVNTEAFF.

The chain is built from TRBV7-2 and TRBJ1-2; maybe TRBD1 (6 bases). V lost 4 bases, J lost 5 bases, and 8 bases lay in between. CDR1 is SGHTA and CDR2 is FQGNSA in the germline V gene. The CDR3 loop spans 12 amino acids. CDR3 sequence reads: CASSSQGYGYTF. The CDR3 bases are TGTGCCAGCAGCTCCCAGGGGTATGGCTACACCTTC.